This T cell receptor (beta chain) derives from a study of regulatory T cells in long-lasting Graves disease. Study-level points and caveats: Accuracy may have been reduced by the small sample size. Among persistent patients, a larger number of public clonotypes were shared (about 3,000) than among newly diagnosed patients (roughly 910).

iRepertoire HTBI primers and Arm-PCR of CDR3 regions built TCR beta libraries. Each CDR3 protein gets one entry after TCRdb re-called the multiplex PCR reads with MiXCR. This sample carries roughly 610,000 distinct CDR3 sequences, approximately 16% of them seen once, and the ten largest clones take approximately 12%. This clonotype was counted many times. Its specificity is not known. Time point noted: newly diagnosed GD, antithyroid drugs for less than 3 months. With RNA extracted from PBMCs as input, the TCR library was made. The sample was also linked to a second study, of T cells in Graves' hyperthyroidism and ophthalmopathy.

Sequencing was performed on peripheral blood mononuclear cells (PBMCs), taken at new diagnosis, from a patient treated with antithyroid drugs. The source is a man in his late teens or twenties with Graves disease.

CDR3 loop: CASSSDLRTGQGYGYTF. DNA for the CDR3: TGTGCCAGCAGTTCAGATTTGAGGACGGGACAGGGGTATGGCTACACCTTC. The rearrangement joins TRBV28 to TRBJ1-2; 10 bases map to TRBD1. V was pared by 4 bases and J by 5 bases, with 13 bases of the junction left unmatched. This CDR3 region has 17 residues. CDR1 and CDR2 from the germline V gene are MDHEN and SYDVKM.